Below, 9 T cell receptor beta chains from the same sample are listed, as sequenced in a study of shared clonotypes between healthy human individuals. The naive CD8 fraction comprised CD45RO-negative cells positively selected for CCR7 and excluded terminally differentiated effector memory CD45RA+ cells. Repertoires were generated with immunoSEQ multiplex PCR, while TCRdb's copy carries only in-frame clones and drops some. Of about 2 million clones in the sample, just under 95% were seen once. The sample consisted of naive CD8+ T cells sorted from blood. The receptors here all came from a young man in good health.

On this clone: Other DNA sequences of this sample code for an identical CDR3. The chain uses TRBV29-1 and TRBJ1-2, with 10 bases lining up with TRBD1. The CDR3 totals 14 residues. Germline assignment: CDR1 SQVTM and CDR2 ANQGSEA. With V trimmed by 2 bases and J by 3 bases, 3 bases remained unmatched. CDR3 nucleotides: TGCAGCGTTGAAAGACAGGGGGCGGACTATGGCTACACCTTC. Translated, it gives CSVERQGADYGYTF. Combining the CDR3 with reference TRBV29-1 and TRBJ1-2 gives the whole variable domain SAVISQKPSRDICQRGTSLTIQCQVDSQVTMMFWYRQQPGQSLTLIATANQGSEATYESGFVIDKFPISRPNLTFSTLTVSNMSPEDSSIYLCSVERQGADYGYTFGSGTRLTVV.

The genes are TRBV10-3 and TRBJ2-7, with unresolved D. Germline CDR1 ENHRY, CDR2 SYGVKD. The CDR3 runs to 13 residues. The V and J ends lost 10 bases and 1 base respectively, with 14 bases between them. This CDR3 reads CATARHPSYEQYF. CDR3 DNA: TGTGCCACGGCCCGACACCCATCCTACGAGCAGTACTTC.

About this clone itself: Other DNA sequences in this specimen translate into the identical CDR3. The chain uses TRBV27 and TRBJ1-1; possibly TRBD1 for D (5 bases). The germline V gene has CDR1 MNHEY and CDR2 SMNVEV (reference sequence). This CDR3 spans 16 amino acids. Trimming left V 0 bases short and J 0 bases short, with 11 bases between. The CDR3, as DNA: TGTGCCAGCAGTTTATCAGCCGGGGGTGTGAACACTGAAGCTTTCTTT. Translating gives CASSLSAGGVNTEAFF.

This clone occurred a few times. Distinct nucleotide sequences in the sample also encode this CDR3. J is TRBJ2-7 and V is TRBV5-4; no reliable D call. Germline loops: CDR1 SGHNT, CDR2 YYREEE (reference sequence). V was clipped by 3 bases and J by 0 bases, with 4 bases between them. The CDR3 consists of 12 residues. The CDR3 region is CASSSSSYEQYF. The CDR3 DNA follows: TGTGCCAGCAGCTCTAGCTCCTACGAGCAGTACTTC.

Only one count was recorded for this clone. The same CDR3 can be traced to other DNA sequences in this sample. The chain combines TRBV27 with TRBJ2-2; D not certain. The CDR3 totals 13 residues. Trimming stripped 5 bases from V and 4 bases from J, with 8 bases between. Per the germline V gene, CDR1 is MNHEY and CDR2 is SMNVEV (reference sequence). The CDR3 nucleotides are TGTGCCAGCAGTCTAGTGTTCACCGGGGAGCTGTTTTTT. Its protein product is CASSLVFTGELFF.

This chain links TRBV5-6 with TRBJ2-5, with D unresolved. The CDR3 extends over 11 amino acids. V was shortened by 4 bases and J by 5 bases, with 6 bases between the two germline ends. Germline CDR1 reads SGHDT; CDR2 reads YYEEEE. The CDR3, as DNA: TGTGCCAGCAGCGCTAGGGAGACCCAGTACTTC. Amino acid sequence: CASSARETQYF.

Of note for this clone: It is unclear where the CDR3 begins or ends on the DNA, so no DNA is shown, and the CDR3 is as TCRdb lists it. J is TRBJ2-5 and V is TRBV28; TRBD2 is the table's D call, not checked against the DNA. The CDR3 region is 14 residues in length, termini included. The germline V gene encodes CDR1 MDHEN and CDR2 SYDVKM. Here the CDR3 reads CASSSSYGGETQYF.

The chain carries TRBV2 and TRBJ2-5; TRBD2 might be the D (5 bases). V was shortened by 8 bases and J by 2 bases, with 21 bases between the two germline ends. The CDR3 covers 16 residues. CDR1 and CDR2 from the germline V gene are SNHLY and FYNNEI. CDR3: CASGYDLSGDQETQYF. In DNA form, the CDR3 reads TGTGCCAGCGGTTATGACCTCAGCGGCGATCAAGAGACCCAGTACTTC. The full variable domain, rest sourced from reference TRBV2 and TRBJ2-5, is EPEVTQTPSHQVTQMGQEVILRCVPISNHLYFYWYRQILGQKVEFLVSFYNNEISEKSEIFDDQFSVERPDGSNFTLKIRSTKLEDSAMYFCASGYDLSGDQETQYFGPGTRLLVL.

This chain links TRBV5-4 with TRBJ1-6, with 8 bases aligning to TRBD1. The J segment lost 10 bases and the V segment lost 0 bases, leaving 6 bases of the junction unmatched. The CDR3 extends over 15 amino acids. Per germline, CDR1 SGHNT and CDR2 YYREEE (reference sequence). In DNA form, the CDR3 reads TGTGCCAGCAGCTTGGGTCAGGGGGCGAAATCACCCCTCCACTTT. Protein sequence: CASSLGQGAKSPLHF.